This note documents a single TCR beta chain sequence. Its antigen is still unknown. This record belongs to a study of response to subunit inactivated influenza vaccine. General observations from the study: Researchers suggested that each seasonal influenza vaccination recruits few new T cells.

The germline V gene encodes CDR1 SGHVS and CDR2 FQNEAQ. Trimming removed 0 bases at V and 5 bases at J, with 11 bases between. This CDR3 has 14 residues. TCRdb re-analysed the RT-PCR reads in MiXCR, keeping a single row per CDR3 protein. In the table there are roughly 500,000 distinct CDR3 sequences, about 25% of which are singletons. Sequences were derived from CD4+ T cells sorted from PBMCs, sampled about 5 days after vaccination. This rearrangement joins TRBV7-8 to TRBJ2-7; D possibly corresponds to TRBD1 (5 bases). This TCR was sampled from a man in his fifties or sixties who received an inactivated influenza vaccine. CDR3 protein: CASSLARARDEQYF. As DNA, the CDR3 is TGTGCCAGCAGCTTAGCCAGGGCACGGGACGAGCAGTACTTC.